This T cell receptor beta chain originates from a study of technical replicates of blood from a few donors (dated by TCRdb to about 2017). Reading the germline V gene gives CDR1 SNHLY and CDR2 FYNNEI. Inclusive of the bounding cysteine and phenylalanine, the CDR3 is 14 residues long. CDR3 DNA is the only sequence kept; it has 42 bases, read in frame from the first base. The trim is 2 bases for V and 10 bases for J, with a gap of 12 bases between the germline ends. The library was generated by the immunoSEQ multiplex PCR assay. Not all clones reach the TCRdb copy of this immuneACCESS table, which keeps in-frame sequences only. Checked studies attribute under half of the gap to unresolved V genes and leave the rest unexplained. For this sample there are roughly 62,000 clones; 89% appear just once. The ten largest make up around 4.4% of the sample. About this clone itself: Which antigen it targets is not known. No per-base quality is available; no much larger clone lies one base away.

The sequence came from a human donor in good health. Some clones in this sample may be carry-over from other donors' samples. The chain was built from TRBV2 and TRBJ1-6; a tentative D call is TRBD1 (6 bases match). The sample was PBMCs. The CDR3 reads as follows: CASSETGSGSPLHF. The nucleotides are TGTGCCAGCAGTGAAACAGGGTCGGGCTCACCCCTCCACTTT.